A single T cell receptor (beta chain) is shown here with its context. No antigen is known for it. Through a sample-barcoded 5' primer and a J-beta primer mix, a second PCR was run for roughly 6 to 12 cycles. TCRdb re-analysed the 5' RACE reads in MiXCR, keeping a single row per CDR3 protein. The repertoire consists of approximately 800,000 distinct CDR3 sequences, with 20% to 30% occurring once and the leading ten covering roughly 3.1%. The authors isolated at least 6 million PBMCs per sample. This sample is drawn from a study of blood T cells in healthy people across ages. V was pared by 1 base and J by 7 bases, with 8 bases between. The germline V gene has CDR1 SGHTA and CDR2 FQGNSA. The CDR3 runs to 13 residues. Whole-study findings and limits: Measured against age, TCR beta diversity per million T cells decreased in a roughly linear manner. Calculation of diversity from one million T cells yielded estimates considered to be underestimates.

These data were likewise used in another study, on T cells of mothers and their children. That paper adds: A few healthy Caucasian mothers served as donors, and their six children did as well.

The specimen was blood. The V gene is TRBV7-2, the J gene TRBJ1-5; D is ambiguous. This TCR derives from a boy between 10 and 17 years old in good health. The CDR3 coding sequence is TGTGCCAGCAGCTTAGAAAAAGGCCAGCCCCAGCATTTT. As protein: CASSLEKGQPQHF.